This T cell receptor beta chain was found in a study of blood T cell repertoires in COVID-19. Study details: T cells, B-cell-depleted T cells, or PBMCs supplied cDNA or gDNA.

Methods used by the authors: Amplification of reference gene primers provided the estimated nucleated cell counts. Some clones are missing from TCRdb's copy, which holds only in-frame ones; the method was immunoSEQ multiplex PCR. D and trimming come from the DNA, and the V and J calls and clone size come from that table. The table shows around 200,000 clones, with under 90% occurring only once. Trimming took 4 bases from V and 5 from J, leaving 8 bases between them. CDR3 length equals 12 residues. The germline CDR1 and CDR2 sequences are MNHEY and SVGEGT. The chain joins TRBV6-2 or TRBV6-3 to TRBJ1-1, with D unclear. This receptor was obtained from a human donor in a cohort sampled during active COVID-19. Sequencing was performed on peripheral blood. For the CDR3, the DNA is TGTGCCAGCAGTTCCGTTGCGACTGAAGCTTTCTTT. This encodes CASSSVATEAFF.